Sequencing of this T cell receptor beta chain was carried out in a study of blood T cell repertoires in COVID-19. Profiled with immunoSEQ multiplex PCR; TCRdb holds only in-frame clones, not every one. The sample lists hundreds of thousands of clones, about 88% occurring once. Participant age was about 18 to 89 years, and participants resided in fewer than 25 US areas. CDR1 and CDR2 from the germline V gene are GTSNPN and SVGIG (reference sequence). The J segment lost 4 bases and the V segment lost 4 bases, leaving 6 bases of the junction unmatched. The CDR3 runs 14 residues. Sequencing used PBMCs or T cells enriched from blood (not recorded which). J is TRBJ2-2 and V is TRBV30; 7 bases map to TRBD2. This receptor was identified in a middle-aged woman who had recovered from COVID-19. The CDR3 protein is CAWTGGTGTGELFF. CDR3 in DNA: TGTGCCTGGACGGGGGGAACGGGCACCGGGGAGCTGTTTTTT.